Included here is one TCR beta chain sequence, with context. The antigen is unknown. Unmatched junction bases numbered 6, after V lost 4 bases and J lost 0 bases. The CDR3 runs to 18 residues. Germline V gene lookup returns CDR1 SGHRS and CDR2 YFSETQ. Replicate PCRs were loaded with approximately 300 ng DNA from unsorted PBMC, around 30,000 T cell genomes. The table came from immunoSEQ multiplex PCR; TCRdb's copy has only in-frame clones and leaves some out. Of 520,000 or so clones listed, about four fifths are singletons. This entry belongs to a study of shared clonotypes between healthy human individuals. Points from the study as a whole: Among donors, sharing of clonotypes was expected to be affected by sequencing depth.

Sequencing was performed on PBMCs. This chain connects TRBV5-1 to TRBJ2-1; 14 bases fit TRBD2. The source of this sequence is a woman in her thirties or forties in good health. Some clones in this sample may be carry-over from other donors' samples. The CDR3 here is CASSPGGLAGVSYNEQFF. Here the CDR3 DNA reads TGCGCCAGCAGCCCGGGGGGACTAGCGGGAGTCTCCTACAATGAGCAGTTCTTC. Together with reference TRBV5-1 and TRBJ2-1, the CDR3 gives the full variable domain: KAGVTQTPRYLIKTRGQQVTLSCSPISGHRSVSWYQQTPGQGLQFLFEYFSETQRNKGNFPGRFSGRQFSNSRSEMNVSTLELGDSALYLCASSPGGLAGVSYNEQFFGPGTRLTVL.